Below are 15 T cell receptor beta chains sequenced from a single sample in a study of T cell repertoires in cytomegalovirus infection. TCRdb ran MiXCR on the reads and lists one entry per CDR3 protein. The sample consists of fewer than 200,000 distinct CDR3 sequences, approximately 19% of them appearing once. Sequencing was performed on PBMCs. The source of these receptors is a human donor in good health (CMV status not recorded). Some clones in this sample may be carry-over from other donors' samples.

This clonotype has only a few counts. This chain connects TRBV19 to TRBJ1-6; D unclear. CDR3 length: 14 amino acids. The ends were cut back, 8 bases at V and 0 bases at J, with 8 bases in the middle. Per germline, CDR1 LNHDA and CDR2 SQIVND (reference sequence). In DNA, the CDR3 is TGTGCCAGTTCACAGAGCTCCTATAATTCACCCCTCCACTTT. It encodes CASSQSSYNSPLHF. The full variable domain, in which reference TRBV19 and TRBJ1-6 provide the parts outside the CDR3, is DGGITQSPKYLFRKEGQNVTLSCEQNLNHDAMYWYRQDPGQGLRLIYYSQIVNDFQKGDIAEGYSVSREKKESFPLTVTSAQKNPTAFYLCASSQSSYNSPLHFGNGTRLTVT.

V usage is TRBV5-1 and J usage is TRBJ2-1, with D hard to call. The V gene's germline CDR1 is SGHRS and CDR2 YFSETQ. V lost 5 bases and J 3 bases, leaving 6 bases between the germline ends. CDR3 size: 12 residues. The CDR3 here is CASRPDYNEQFF. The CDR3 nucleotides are TGCGCCAGCAGGCCCGACTACAATGAGCAGTTCTTC.

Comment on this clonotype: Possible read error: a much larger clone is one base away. This CDR3 is CCVEDDYTSGSSGF. The CDR3, as DNA: TGCTGCGTTGAGGATGATTATACTAGCGGGAGTAGTGGATTT. The chain links TRBV29-1 to TRBJ2-3; 11 positions match TRBD2. Germline V gene data show CDR1 as SQVTM and CDR2 as ANQGSEA. The CDR3 has 14 residues.

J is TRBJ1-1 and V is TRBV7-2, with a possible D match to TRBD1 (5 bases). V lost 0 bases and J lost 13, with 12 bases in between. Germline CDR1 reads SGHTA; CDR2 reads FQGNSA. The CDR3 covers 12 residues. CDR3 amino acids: CASSLADSRGFF. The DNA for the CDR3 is TGTGCCAGCAGCTTAGCTGACAGCCGGGGTTTCTTT.

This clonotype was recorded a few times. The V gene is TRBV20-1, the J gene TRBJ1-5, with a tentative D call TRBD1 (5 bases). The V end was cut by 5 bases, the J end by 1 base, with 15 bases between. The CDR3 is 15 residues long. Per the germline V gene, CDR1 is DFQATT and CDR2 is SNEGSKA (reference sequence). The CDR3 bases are TGCAGTGCTGTCACCGGGACGGTGAGCAATCAGCCCCAGCATTTT. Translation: CSAVTGTVSNQPQHF.

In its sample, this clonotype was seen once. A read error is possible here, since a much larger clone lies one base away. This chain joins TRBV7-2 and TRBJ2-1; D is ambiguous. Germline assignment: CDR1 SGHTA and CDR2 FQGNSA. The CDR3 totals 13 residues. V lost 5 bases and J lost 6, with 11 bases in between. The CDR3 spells CASSTGRCNEQFF. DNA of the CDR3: TGTGCCAGCAGCACCGGACGATGCAATGAGCAGTTCTTC.

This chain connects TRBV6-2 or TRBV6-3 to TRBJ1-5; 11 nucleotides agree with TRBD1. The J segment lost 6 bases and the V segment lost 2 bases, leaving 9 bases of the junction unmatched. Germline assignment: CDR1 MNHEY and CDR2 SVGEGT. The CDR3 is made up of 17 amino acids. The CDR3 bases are TGTGCCAGCAGTTACCCCACCGGACAGGGGGCTCGTCAGCCCCAGCATTTT. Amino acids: CASSYPTGQGARQPQHF.

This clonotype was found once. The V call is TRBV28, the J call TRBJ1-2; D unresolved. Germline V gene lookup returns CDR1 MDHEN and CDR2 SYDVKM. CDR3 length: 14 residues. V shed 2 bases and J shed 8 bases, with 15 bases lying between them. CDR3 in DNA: TGTGCCAGCAGTTTACTTACGGCAGGTGAAGGCTACACCTTC. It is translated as CASSLLTAGEGYTF.

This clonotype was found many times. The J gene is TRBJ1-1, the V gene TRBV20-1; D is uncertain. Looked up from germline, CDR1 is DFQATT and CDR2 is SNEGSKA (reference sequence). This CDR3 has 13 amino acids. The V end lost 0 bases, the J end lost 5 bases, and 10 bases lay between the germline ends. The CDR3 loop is CSAREGYDTEAFF. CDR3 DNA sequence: TGCAGTGCTAGAGAGGGGTATGATACTGAAGCTTTCTTT.

The CDR3 sequence: CASSLGGQGIYGYTF. CDR3 nucleotides: TGTGCCAGCAGTTTAGGGGGACAAGGAATATATGGCTACACCTTC. The V call is TRBV12-3 or TRBV12-4, the J call TRBJ1-2, with a tentative D call TRBD1 (6 bases). Trimming removed 1 base at V and 5 bases at J, with 14 bases between. This CDR3 contains 15 residues.

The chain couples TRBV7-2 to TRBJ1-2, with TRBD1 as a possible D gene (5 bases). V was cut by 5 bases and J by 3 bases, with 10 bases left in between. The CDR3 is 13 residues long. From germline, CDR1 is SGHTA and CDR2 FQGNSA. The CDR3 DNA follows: TGTGCCAGCAGCCGGTCAGGGTACTATGGCTACACCTTC. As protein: CASSRSGYYGYTF.

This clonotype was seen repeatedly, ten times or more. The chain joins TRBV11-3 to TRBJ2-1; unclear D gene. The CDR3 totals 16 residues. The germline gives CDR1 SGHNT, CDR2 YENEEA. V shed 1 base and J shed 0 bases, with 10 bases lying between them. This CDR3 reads CASSLVPRSSYNEQFF. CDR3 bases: TGTGCCAGCAGCTTAGTGCCGAGAAGCTCCTACAATGAGCAGTTCTTC.

The CDR3 DNA follows: TGTGCCAGCAGTACCCTCGGGTTCTATGGCTACACCTTC. Translating it yields CASSTLGFYGYTF. The J gene is TRBJ1-2, the V gene TRBV27; D remains unclear. The CDR3 consists of 13 residues. The V gene's germline CDR1 is MNHEY and CDR2 SMNVEV (reference sequence). V was pared by 5 bases and J by 4 bases, with 11 bases between.

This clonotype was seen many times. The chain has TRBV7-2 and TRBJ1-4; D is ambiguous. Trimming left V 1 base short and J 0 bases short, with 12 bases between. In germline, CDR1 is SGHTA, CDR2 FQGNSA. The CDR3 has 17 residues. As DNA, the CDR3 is TGTGCCAGCAGCTTAGATCCGCCGACCTCAACTAATGAAAAACTGTTTTTT. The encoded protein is CASSLDPPTSTNEKLFF.

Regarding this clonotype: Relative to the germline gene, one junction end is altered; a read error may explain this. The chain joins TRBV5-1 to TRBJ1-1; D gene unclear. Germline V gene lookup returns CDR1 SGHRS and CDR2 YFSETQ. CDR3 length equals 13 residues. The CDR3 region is CPSSETVVTEAFF. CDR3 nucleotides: TGCCCCAGCAGCGAGACTGTTGTCACTGAAGCTTTCTTT.